One sample yielded the 26 T cell receptor beta chains listed below, sequenced in a study of cytomegalovirus exposure and HLA in healthy donors. The PCR ran on 60 Vbeta and 13 Jbeta primers. Using immunoSEQ multiplex PCR, the repertoire was profiled, and TCRdb retains in-frame clones only, with some absent. There are approximately 130,000 clones in the sample; about 80% occur only once, and roughly 1.8% lies in the top ten. Material for sequencing was PBMCs. These receptors came from a man between 18 and 29 years old in good health and CMV-seronegative.

The chain joins TRBV5-4 to TRBJ2-7; a weak D match, TRBD1 (5 bases). The CDR3 is made up of 15 amino acids. V dropped 4 bases and J dropped 0 bases, with 14 bases sitting between them. Germline lookup yields CDR1 SGHNT and CDR2 YYREEE (reference sequence). Here the CDR3 reads CASSPAPGISYEQYF. As DNA, the CDR3 is TGTGCCAGCAGCCCCGCCCCAGGGATCTCCTACGAGCAGTACTTC.

The chain carries TRBV18 and TRBJ2-2, with 7 bases that match TRBD1. CDR1 is KGHSH and CDR2 is LQKENI in the germline V gene. J was trimmed by 4 bases and V by 2 bases; bases with no gene match: 7. The CDR3 runs to 16 residues. DNA of the CDR3: TGTGCCAGCTCACCAAAAGACAGGGAATTCACCGGGGAGCTGTTTTTT. As protein: CASSPKDREFTGELFF.

This rearrangement joins TRBV4-3 to TRBJ1-2; the D gene is possibly TRBD1 (6 bases). Trimming removed 0 bases from V and 5 bases from J, with 16 bases in between. CDR3 length: 16 residues. Germline lookup yields CDR1 LGHNA and CDR2 YSLEER. Here the CDR3 reads CASSQDWRTEIYGYTF. The CDR3, as DNA: TGCGCCAGCAGCCAAGATTGGCGGACAGAAATTTATGGCTACACCTTC.

This clone was detected only a few times. The chain has TRBV6-5 and TRBJ2-7; D uncertain. The germline V gene encodes CDR1 MNHEY and CDR2 SVGAGI. V lost 6 bases, J lost 6 bases, and 9 bases lay in between. The CDR3 loop spans 11 amino acids. The DNA of the CDR3 is TGTGCCAGCAGCTTATCCGGCGAGCAGTACTTC. Amino acids: CASSLSGEQYF.

This rearrangement joins TRBV7-6 to TRBJ1-2, with D possibly being TRBD1 (6 bases). Per germline, CDR1 SGHVS and CDR2 FNYEAQ. V lost 6 bases and J lost 6, with 23 bases in between. The CDR3 extends over 16 amino acids. The CDR3 loop reads CASRPIEGGGIHGYTF. The CDR3 DNA is TGTGCCAGCAGACCCATCGAGGGGGGGGGAATTCATGGCTACACCTTC.

This sequence joins TRBV18 and TRBJ2-3; 8 nucleotides line up with TRBD2. Unmatched junction bases numbered 8, after V lost 2 bases and J lost 1 base. The CDR3 sequence is 17 residues long. CDR1 is KGHSH and CDR2 is LQKENI in the germline V gene. In nucleotides, the CDR3 is TGTGCCAGCTCACCATTTGCGCGGGGGGCCCGCACAGATACGCAGTATTTT. Protein product: CASSPFARGARTDTQYF.

This chain joins TRBV7-9 and TRBJ1-5; D perhaps matches TRBD1 (6 bases). This CDR3 has 13 residues. Trimming removed 2 bases at V and 5 bases at J, with 7 bases between. The germline CDR1 and CDR2 sequences are SEHNR and FQNEAQ (reference sequence). This CDR3 reads CASSLKGDQPQHF. In DNA, the CDR3 is TGTGCCAGCAGCTTAAAGGGGGATCAGCCCCAGCATTTT.

The rearrangement joins TRBV18 to TRBJ1-1; D possibly corresponds to TRBD1 (5 bases). Between the trimmed V and J ends, which lost 2 bases and 3 bases, there was a span of 10 bases. The CDR3 runs 14 residues. The V gene's germline CDR1 is KGHSH and CDR2 LQKENI. In nucleotides, the CDR3 is TGTGCCAGCTCACCAGGGGGGTCCTACACTGAAGCTTTCTTT. Translating gives CASSPGGSYTEAFF.

The chain has TRBV7-9 and TRBJ2-3; 8 nucleotides agree with TRBD2. CDR1 and CDR2 (germline): SEHNR, FQNEAQ (reference sequence). This CDR3 is 13 amino acids long. Trimming took 6 bases from V and 2 from J; bases not matched to a gene: 1. The CDR3 bases are TGTGCCAGCAGGCGGGGGGACACAGATACGCAGTATTTT. Amino acid sequence: CASRRGDTDTQYF. Together with reference TRBV7-9 and TRBJ2-3, the CDR3 gives the full variable domain: DTGVSQNPRHKITKRGQNVTFRCDPISEHNRLYWYRQTLGQGPEFLTYFQNEAQLEKSRLLSDRFSAERPKGSFSTLEIQRTEQGDSAMYLCASRRGDTDTQYFGPGTRLTVL.

CDR3 DNA sequence: TGTGCCAGCAGCTTGAGAGGCGAATATAATTCACCCCTCCACTTT. Translation gives CASSLRGEYNSPLHF. The chain couples TRBV11-1 to TRBJ1-6; D is undetermined. The CDR3 has 15 amino acids. Germline V gene sequence: CDR1 SGHAT, CDR2 FQDESV (reference sequence). V was trimmed by 3 bases and J by 4 bases, leaving 10 bases between them.

The chain uses TRBV25-1 and TRBJ2-2; D is perhaps TRBD2 (6 bases). The CDR3 has 14 amino acids. The ends were cut back, 4 bases at V and 4 bases at J, with 10 bases in the middle. CDR1 and CDR2 from the germline V gene are MGHDK and SYGVNS. DNA for the CDR3: TGTGCCAGCAGTGGGGAGGTCTTCACCGGGGAGCTGTTTTTT. Translating it yields CASSGEVFTGELFF.

This sequence joins TRBV5-3 and TRBJ1-1, with D possibly TRBD1 on 6 matching bases. TRBV5-3 is identified as an open reading frame with a role that is uncertain. CDR3 length: 14 residues. V was cut by 1 base and J by 7 bases, with 14 bases left in between. CDR3 loop: CARSLLNRAIEAFF. The CDR3, as DNA: TGTGCCAGAAGCTTGCTTAACAGGGCTATTGAAGCTTTCTTT.

This clone was seen a handful of times. This rearrangement joins TRBV5-5 to TRBJ1-5; 9 bases fit TRBD1. Looked up from germline, CDR1 is SGHKS and CDR2 is YYEKEE (reference sequence). J gave up 2 bases and V 4 bases, and 13 bases lay outside the gene matches. This CDR3 has 18 amino acids. CDR3 protein: CASSRWDRDLEGNQPQHF. The CDR3 region has the DNA TGTGCCAGCAGCCGTTGGGACAGGGATCTGGAAGGCAATCAGCCCCAGCATTTT.

The J gene is TRBJ2-7, the V gene TRBV28, with 11 bases matching TRBD1. The ends lost 6 bases at V and 6 bases at J; junction bases unmatched: 13. The CDR3 loop spans 16 amino acids. Per germline, CDR1 MDHEN and CDR2 SYDVKM. CDR3 nucleotides: TGTGCCAGCAGCCGAACCCCCGGGACAGGGGGGGGCGAGCAGTACTTC. Translating gives CASSRTPGTGGGEQYF.

V usage is TRBV6-6 and J usage is TRBJ1-5, with 7 bases lining up with TRBD1. The length of the CDR3 is 14 residues. The V and J ends lost 10 bases and 1 base, in that order; junction bases with no gene match: 7. Germline V gene sequence: CDR1 MNHNY, CDR2 SVGAGI (reference sequence). The CDR3 DNA reads as TGTGCCATCCAGGGGGAGCCAAGCAATCAGCCCCAGCATTTT. Translated, it gives CAIQGEPSNQPQHF.

The V call is TRBV19, the J call TRBJ1-1; D is undetermined. The germline gives CDR1 LNHDA, CDR2 SQIVND (reference sequence). The V end lost 7 bases, the J end lost 0 bases, and 12 bases lay between the germline ends. The CDR3 consists of 14 residues. The CDR3 reads CASNRPGLNTEAFF. DNA of the CDR3: TGTGCCAGTAATCGCCCAGGCCTGAACACTGAAGCTTTCTTT.

V gene TRBV27 combines with J gene TRBJ2-7; D unresolved. Trimming stripped 3 bases from V and 0 bases from J, with 12 bases between. The V gene's germline CDR1 is MNHEY and CDR2 SMNVEV (reference sequence). The CDR3 contains 15 residues. The CDR3 region has the DNA TGTGCCAGCAGTTTGACTTCTCAAAGCTCCTACGAGCAGTACTTC. Translation: CASSLTSQSSYEQYF.

This chain links TRBV20-1 with TRBJ1-2; D is unresolved. V gave up 5 bases and J gave up 8 bases, with 12 bases separating them. The length of the CDR3 is 11 residues. Germline V gives CDR1 DFQATT, CDR2 SNEGSKA (reference sequence). This CDR3 reads CSALPTGGYTF. The DNA for the CDR3 is TGCAGTGCTTTACCAACGGGGGGCTACACCTTC.

This clone was seen just once. This rearrangement joins TRBV11-2 to TRBJ1-6; D unresolved. This CDR3 spans 15 amino acids. From germline, CDR1 is SGHAT and CDR2 FQNNGV. The V end lost 0 bases, the J end lost 6 bases, and 9 bases lay between the germline ends. The DNA for the CDR3 is TGTGCCAGCAGCTTAGAGAAGCTAGCTAATTCACCCCTCCACTTT. This sequence encodes CASSLEKLANSPLHF.

V usage is TRBV5-4 and J usage is TRBJ1-2; tentative D call: TRBD1 (6 bases). Germline loops: CDR1 SGHNT, CDR2 YYREEE (reference sequence). V was trimmed by 2 bases and J by 6 bases, leaving 14 bases between them. The CDR3 is 14 residues long. CDR3 protein: CASSLLTGKDGYTF. CDR3 sequence (DNA): TGTGCCAGCAGCTTACTAACAGGGAAGGATGGCTACACCTTC.

The chain joins TRBV29-1 to TRBJ1-1; D is perhaps TRBD1 (6 bases). This CDR3 contains 12 residues. Germline CDR1 is SQVTM and CDR2 is ANQGSEA. V was clipped by 6 bases and J by 0 bases, with 8 bases between them. The CDR3 protein is CSVKGVNTEAFF. CDR3 DNA sequence: TGCAGCGTGAAGGGGGTGAACACTGAAGCTTTCTTT.

The table lists this clone with a count of one. The chain couples TRBV18 to TRBJ1-1; 11 bases agree with TRBD1. Germline lookup yields CDR1 KGHSH and CDR2 LQKENI. J lost 3 bases, V lost 6 bases, and 3 bases had no gene match. CDR3 length equals 14 residues. The CDR3 nucleotides are TGTGCCAGCTCTAGGGGACAGGGGGACACTGAAGCTTTCTTT. It translates to CASSRGQGDTEAFF. The full variable domain, rest sourced from reference TRBV18 and TRBJ1-1, is NAGVMQNPRHLVRRRGQEARLRCSPMKGHSHVYWYRQLPEEGLKFMVYLQKENIIDESGMPKERFSAEFPKEGPSILRIQQVVRGDSAAYFCASSRGQGDTEAFFGQGTRLTVV.

The chain links TRBV5-4 to TRBJ1-2; D is unresolved. V was clipped by 0 bases and J by 5 bases, with 11 bases between them. Germline loops: CDR1 SGHNT, CDR2 YYREEE (reference sequence). The CDR3 is 14 residues long. CDR3 sequence: CASSLDTGGYGYTF. CDR3 nucleotides: TGTGCCAGCAGCTTGGATACCGGCGGGTATGGCTACACCTTC.

The chain recombines TRBV4-2 with TRBJ2-1, with 9 nucleotides matching TRBD2. Looked up from germline, CDR1 is LGHNA and CDR2 is YNFKEQ. This CDR3 spans 18 amino acids. Unmatched junction bases numbered 13, after V lost 0 bases and J lost 7 bases. The CDR3 region has the DNA TGTGCCAGCAGCCAAGACCCATTGGGAGGACTAGCGCAAAATGAGCAGTTCTTC. Translated: CASSQDPLGGLAQNEQFF.

The chain uses TRBV7-9 and TRBJ2-5, with D possibly matching TRBD1 (6 bases). The CDR3 has 16 residues. Per germline, CDR1 SEHNR and CDR2 FQNEAQ (reference sequence). Deletions cut 5 bases from V and 3 bases from J, with 19 bases between. The CDR3 DNA reads as TGTGCCAGCAGCATTTCAGGGGCCCCGGGGAAAGAGACCCAGTACTTC. This translates into CASSISGAPGKETQYF.

This clone came up once. V is TRBV9 and J is TRBJ2-5; maybe TRBD2 (5 bases). CDR3 length: 14 amino acids. V lost 4 bases and J lost 1, with 11 bases in between. Germline V lookup: CDR1 SGDLS, CDR2 YYNGEE. The CDR3 sequence is CASSPGLVQETQYF. As DNA, the CDR3 is TGTGCCAGCAGCCCTGGACTCGTCCAAGAGACCCAGTACTTC. The variable domain in full, with the rest retrieved from reference TRBV9 and TRBJ2-5, is DSGVTQTPKHLITATGQRVTLRCSPRSGDLSVYWYQQSLDQGLQFLIQYYNGEERAKGNILERFSAQQFPDLHSELNLSSLELGDSALYFCASSPGLVQETQYFGPGTRLLVL.